This T cell receptor beta chain was sequenced during a study of beta chain features in type 1 diabetes. As for the study in general: Patients looked much like healthy donors when it came to age, gender and cell yields. Overall study findings and caveats: In the patient group, naive, central memory and Treg TCRB repertoires seemed more alike than in the healthy donor group. All four CD4+ subsets of Type 1 diabetes patients contained TCRB CDR3s that were moderately but significantly shorter.

This clone has a handful of counts. What it binds is unknown. Other DNA sequences in this specimen translate into the identical CDR3. Germline V gene sequence: CDR1 GTSNPN, CDR2 SVGIG (reference sequence). Trimming removed 3 bases at V and 2 bases at J, with 11 bases between. The CDR3 contains 14 residues. Via the markers CD45RO/CCR7/CD25/CD127/CD95/CD27, stem cell-like memory, regulatory, central memory and naive CD4+ cells were sorted. The entirety of the isolated RNA underwent reverse transcription, so expressed TCRB transcripts were sequenced. Sequencing used immunoSEQ multiplex PCR; TCRdb keeps in-frame clones, though not all of them. The table has about 160,000 clones, 7.5% to 9.5% seen once.

The specimen was central memory CD4+ T cells from blood. The receptor comes from a woman aged 18-29 years with type 1 diabetes. This chain uses TRBV30 with TRBJ1-5, with a tentative D call TRBD1 (6 bases). CDR3 in amino acids: CAWRRGYGNQPQHF. The CDR3 nucleotides read TGTGCCTGGAGAAGGGGGTACGGCAATCAGCCCCAGCATTTT.